This T cell receptor beta chain was observed in a study of T cell responses to AZD1222 COVID-19 vaccine. At the level of the study: Pooling covered second doses at about 4 or about 12 weeks. Broader study findings: Baseline seropositivity characterized only a handful of AZD1222 recipients. White British people made up most donors, females outnumbered males, and clonal diversity was possibly underestimated. The study reported that nearly half of spike-specific TCRs target unmutated variant regions.

Notes on this clone: As yet, its antigen is unknown.

Trimming shortened V by 2 bases and J by 6 bases, and 12 bases separated the two germline ends. The CDR3 contains 14 residues. Germline V gene lookup returns CDR1 KGHSH and CDR2 LQKENI. Assay used: immunoSEQ multiplex PCR; TCRdb lists only in-frame clones, some missing. The sample shows about 170,000 clones, more than 85% of them seen only once. The V and J genes are TRBV18 and TRBJ2-3; D is unclear. The sequences come from peripheral blood, collected on day 0 of AZD1222 vaccination. This clonotype originated in an adult in good health. CDR3: CASSPTASGDTQYF. In DNA form, the CDR3 reads TGTGCCAGCTCACCAACAGCTAGTGGGGATACGCAGTATTTT.